This TCR beta chain was observed in a study of shared clonotypes between healthy human individuals. The table came from immunoSEQ multiplex PCR; TCRdb's copy has only in-frame clones and leaves some out. The sample lists 2 million or so clones, about 95% occurring once. After removal of 2 bases from V and 1 base from J, the junction contained 4 bases not matched to a gene. From germline, CDR1 is MDHEN and CDR2 SYDVKM. The CDR3 runs to 15 residues. This clone was counted ten times or more. Input material: naive CD4+ T cells sorted from blood. The subset here: CD45RA+ positively selected. V gene TRBV28 combines with J gene TRBJ2-7; 8 nucleotides align to TRBD2. This receptor was taken from a man aged 18 to 30 in good health. The CDR3 nucleotides read TGTGCCAGCAGTTTAAGCGGGGGAGGATCCTACGAGCAGTACTTC. Its protein product is CASSLSGGGSYEQYF.